This T cell receptor beta chain derives from a study of blood T cell repertoires in COVID-19 (TCRdb year 2020). Turning to the overall study: The collaborator samples originated in the United States, Italy and Spain and spanned the acute and convalescent phases of COVID-19. The prospective study material was composed of cDNA or gDNA derived from T cells, B-cell-depleted T cells, or PBMCs. The dataset comprised deeply sampled blood TCRbeta repertoires from subjects exposed to, actively infected with, or recovered from COVID-19. The repertoires were made available in a free public database intended to serve as a resource for research on the immune response to SARS-CoV-2. Samples came from the ongoing ImmuneRACE study (first 160 participants) plus 1,254 subjects from 6 global collaborators. Nearly every sample came with metadata listing a de-identified subject ID, COVID-19 status, age in years and sex. Where HLA class I and class II types were available, the types were taken from metadata supplied by the sample provider, not from assay-based typing.

What the authors observed across the whole study: The amount of clinical and demographic metadata varied by source and participant and was provided uncurated.

As regards this clone: Its antigen is unknown. There are no base qualities to consult, and no much larger clone falls within one base.

Samples from volunteer blood donors who had recovered from COVID-19 were contributed by a second Seattle source. Collaborating institutions collected whole blood in K2EDTA tubes following their own protocols. For TCRbeta analysis, collaborators shipped samples in one of three forms: frozen whole blood, isolated PBMCs, or DNA extracted from either of those sample types. In the germline V gene (reference sequence), CDR1 corresponds to SEHNR and CDR2 to FQNEAQ. The cysteine opens and the phenylalanine closes a CDR3 of 16 amino acids. Just CDR3 DNA is preserved here, 48 bases in frame from base 1. The germline V and J ends show losses of 5 bases and 4 bases respectively, and no gene match explains 13 bases of the junction. TCRbeta CDR3 regions were amplified from genomic DNA by means of the immunoSEQ Assay, a bias-controlled multiplex PCR. On the study's bioinformatics: The number of nucleated cells in each sample was estimated by amplification of reference gene primers within the assay. Sequence reads were collapsed and filtered to measure the absolute abundance of every unique TCRbeta CDR3 rearrangement. Productive Simpson clonality was computed per sample as the square root of Simpson's diversity index over productive rearrangements. The table was pulled from immuneACCESS by TCRdb, which kept in-frame rearrangements only. Such tables lose some clones; where checked, under half of the loss comes from unresolved V genes, and the rest has no known cause. V, J and clone size derive from that table, while D and trimming were established from the DNA sequence. A total of 110,000 to 150,000 clones appear in this sample, about four fifths of them only once. Around 3.8% of the sample is held by the ten biggest clonotypes.

The sequence is built from TRBV7-9 and TRBJ2-7, with TRBD2 identical over 8 junction bases. This clonotype was obtained from a man between 65 and 85 years old who had recovered from COVID-19. The specimen sequenced was peripheral blood. The DNA reads as follows: TGTGCCAGCAGCAAATCACCGGGACTAGTGGCTTACGAGCAGTACTTC. Its protein is CASSKSPGLVAYEQYF.